Following are 26 T cell receptor beta chains from one sample sequenced in a study of blood T cell repertoires in COVID-19. The protocol was immunoSEQ multiplex PCR, while the TCRdb copy is restricted to in-frame clones and leaves out a portion. Here the sample spans 120,000 to 150,000 clones, 85% to 90% being singletons. The specimen was peripheral blood. The receptors originated from an older woman with active COVID-19.

This clone showed up just once. The V and J genes are TRBV20-1 and TRBJ2-7, with a possible D match to TRBD1 (5 bases). The CDR3 is made up of 13 amino acids. Trimming cost V 3 bases and J 5 bases, with 14 bases left between them. The germline CDR1 and CDR2 sequences are DFQATT and SNEGSKA (reference sequence). The CDR3 DNA is TGCAGTGCTAGTGTAGGGGTATCTAACGAGCAGTACTTC. Translation: CSASVGVSNEQYF.

This clone was counted a few times. The rearrangement joins TRBV7-9 to TRBJ1-1; no definite D call. The CDR3 covers 13 residues. CDR1 and CDR2 from the germline V gene are SEHNR and FQNEAQ (reference sequence). V lost 4 bases to trimming and J lost 1 base, with 7 bases between them. The CDR3 here is CASSSQQNTEAFF. DNA of the CDR3: TGTGCCAGCAGCTCACAGCAGAACACTGAAGCTTTCTTT.

This clone was detected only once. The chain couples TRBV5-4 to TRBJ2-4, with D tentatively TRBD1 (6 bases). The CDR3 has 14 residues. Germline CDR1 SGHNT, CDR2 YYREEE (reference sequence). Trimming cost V 2 bases and J 8 bases, with 14 bases left between them. DNA of the CDR3: TGTGCCAGCAGCTTACAGGGACGGGGCGACATTCAGTACTTC. It specifies CASSLQGRGDIQYF. Using reference TRBV5-4 and TRBJ2-4 for the parts outside the CDR3, the full variable domain is ETGVTQSPTHLIKTRGQQVTLRCSSQSGHNTVSWYQQALGQGPQFIFQYYREEENGRGNFPPRFSGLQFPNYSSELNVNALELDDSALYLCASSLQGRGDIQYFGAGTRLSVL.

Here the CDR3 DNA reads TGCAGCGTTGTCCTCAGGGGGGAGCTAAGGCGAGAGACCCAGTACTTC. This sequence encodes CSVVLRGELRRETQYF. V usage is TRBV29-1 and J usage is TRBJ2-5, with a tentative D call TRBD1 (7 bases). The CDR3 sequence is 16 residues long. V lost 4 bases and J lost 4, with 22 bases in between. Per germline, CDR1 SQVTM and CDR2 ANQGSEA.

The gene calls are TRBV28 and TRBJ2-4; 10 nucleotides match TRBD1. V lost 3 bases and J lost 2; bases outside the gene matches: 13. Germline CDR1 MDHEN, CDR2 SYDVKM. The CDR3 consists of 19 residues. CDR3 DNA sequence: TGTGCCAGCAGTTTCGGGGGGACAGGGGAAGGGAGAACCAAAAACATTCAGTACTTC. Protein: CASSFGGTGEGRTKNIQYF. The full variable domain, with the rest looked up from reference TRBV28 and TRBJ2-4, is DVKVTQSSRYLVKRTGEKVFLECVQDMDHENMFWYRQDPGLGLRLIYFSYDVKMKEKGDIPEGYSVSREKKERFSLILESASTNQTSMYLCASSFGGTGEGRTKNIQYFGAGTRLSVL.

The chain is built from TRBV27 and TRBJ2-7; perhaps TRBD1 as D (5 bases). Germline CDR1 is MNHEY and CDR2 is SMNVEV (reference sequence). V lost 9 bases, J lost 1 base, and 10 bases lay in between. This CDR3 spans 12 amino acids. The CDR3 DNA reads TGTGCCAGTGGACACCAGTCCTACGAGCAGTACTTC. Protein product: CASGHQSYEQYF.

This sequence joins TRBV29-1 and TRBJ2-3; 8 nucleotides agree with TRBD2. Trimming cost V 2 bases and J 8 bases; bases outside gene matches: 9. Germline V gene sequence: CDR1 SQVTM, CDR2 ANQGSEA. This CDR3 comprises 14 residues. For the CDR3, the DNA is TGCAGCGTTGAACCCAGCGGGAGTTACAGTACGCAGTATTTT. Its protein product is CSVEPSGSYSTQYF.

CDR3 sequence reads: CASSSQTGPLFASTDTQYF. The CDR3 DNA reads as TGTGCCAGCAGTTCTCAGACAGGGCCACTGTTCGCTAGCACAGATACGCAGTATTTT. The chain joins TRBV28 to TRBJ2-3; 7 positions agree with TRBD1. From germline, CDR1 is MDHEN and CDR2 SYDVKM. CDR3 length: 19 amino acids. V gave up 4 bases and J gave up 0 bases; unmatched junction bases: 16.

The table lists this clone with a count of one. The gene calls are TRBV5-1 and TRBJ2-3; maybe TRBD1 (5 bases). This CDR3 contains 14 residues. Germline V CDR1 and CDR2: SGHRS, YFSETQ. Trimming removed 3 bases from V and 5 bases from J, with 13 bases in between. This chain's CDR3 is CASSSSLQGDTQYF. The CDR3 DNA reads as TGCGCCAGCAGCTCCTCTTTGCAGGGAGATACGCAGTATTTT.

V is TRBV7-9 and J is TRBJ2-3; D remains unclear. Trimming stripped 4 bases from V and 0 bases from J, with 5 bases between. The V gene's germline CDR1 is SEHNR and CDR2 FQNEAQ (reference sequence). This CDR3 contains 13 residues. In DNA, the CDR3 is TGTGCCAGCAGCTGGGCTAGCACAGATACGCAGTATTTT. Its translation is CASSWASTDTQYF.

The chain employs TRBV28 and TRBJ2-1; maybe TRBD2 (5 bases). Trimming cost V 2 bases and J 9 bases, with 8 bases left between them. The length of the CDR3 is 12 residues. Germline-derived CDR1 and CDR2 are MDHEN and SYDVKM. CDR3 in amino acids: CASSLIRGEQFF. Written as DNA, the CDR3 is TGTGCCAGCAGTTTAATTCGGGGTGAGCAGTTCTTC.

This clone was found once. The CDR3 protein is CASSLAATGGTLKNIQYF. CDR3 DNA sequence: TGCGCCAGCAGCTTGGCCGCGACAGGGGGCACTCTCAAAAACATTCAGTACTTC. The V and J genes are TRBV5-1 and TRBJ2-4; 10 positions agree with TRBD1. Germline V CDR1 and CDR2: SGHRS, YFSETQ. This CDR3 is built from 18 residues. V lost 0 bases to trimming and J lost 3 bases; unmatched junction nucleotides: 9.

The sample holds one count of this clone. V and J are TRBV19 and TRBJ2-4; TRBD2 might be the D (6 bases). Germline values: CDR1 LNHDA, CDR2 SQIVND (reference sequence). The CDR3 sequence is 13 residues long. V dropped 8 bases and J dropped 9 bases, with 17 bases sitting between them. This chain's CDR3 is CASSDGSSSIQYF. CDR3 nucleotides: TGTGCCAGTTCGGACGGGAGTTCAAGCATTCAGTACTTC.

This chain connects TRBV19 to TRBJ2-1, with 7 bases lining up with TRBD1. From germline, CDR1 is LNHDA and CDR2 SQIVND (reference sequence). Trimming at V came to 4 bases and at J to 3 bases, leaving 3 bases not matched to a gene. The CDR3 has 14 amino acids. CDR3 DNA sequence: TGTGCCAGTAGTAAGGGGGCCCACTACAATGAGCAGTTCTTC. This gives the protein CASSKGAHYNEQFF.

The J gene is TRBJ2-1, the V gene TRBV2; 13 positions agree with TRBD2. V shed 4 bases and J 8 bases; nucleotides not matched to a gene: 5. This CDR3 comprises 15 residues. CDR1 and CDR2 (germline): SNHLY, FYNNEI. CDR3 DNA sequence: TGTGCCAGCAGTGCCGGGACTAGCGGGATCGATGAGCAGTTCTTC. Translated, it gives CASSAGTSGIDEQFF.

This clone has only one observation. The V call is TRBV5-3, the J call TRBJ2-7, with TRBD1 matching over 7 bases. TRBV5-3 counts as an open reading frame of uncertain function. The CDR3 has 17 amino acids. V shed 4 bases, J shed 2 bases, and the junction held 15 bases outside the gene matches. For the CDR3, the DNA is TGTGCCAGAAGCCCCGGGACAGCCACTGGTACTGCCTACGAGCAGTACTTC. It specifies CARSPGTATGTAYEQYF.

The chain is built from TRBV24-1 and TRBJ2-5; weak D call: TRBD1 (7 bases). Trimming shortened V by 6 bases and J by 4 bases, and 17 bases separated the two germline ends. Germline CDR1 KGHDR, CDR2 SFDVKD. The CDR3 is 15 amino acids. The CDR3 protein is CATSTRTGGTETQYF. The CDR3 DNA reads TGTGCCACCAGTACCCGGACAGGAGGGACAGAGACCCAGTACTTC.

The CDR3 loop reads CASSFSRGTEAFF. The CDR3 DNA is TGTGCCAGCAGTTTCTCCAGGGGCACTGAAGCTTTCTTT. The chain couples TRBV27 to TRBJ1-1; D may be TRBD1 (6 bases). The V end lost 3 bases, the J end lost 4 bases, and 9 bases lay between the germline ends. The CDR3 has 13 residues. CDR1 and CDR2 from the germline V gene are MNHEY and SMNVEV (reference sequence).

The genes are TRBV2 and TRBJ2-7; D gene uncertain. Germline V gives CDR1 SNHLY, CDR2 FYNNEI. The CDR3 has 14 residues. With 7 bases removed from V and 6 bases from J, the gap between germline ends came to 19 bases. CDR3 DNA sequence: TGTGCCAGCACCCTAACTAAGTCTATCGCCGAGCAGTACTTC. As protein: CASTLTKSIAEQYF.

The chain links TRBV2 to TRBJ2-3, with TRBD2 identical over 7 bases. CDR1 is SNHLY and CDR2 is FYNNEI in the germline V gene. Trimming cost V 6 bases and J 0 bases; bases outside gene matches: 6. The CDR3 extends over 15 amino acids. CDR3 sequence: CASSVGEGSTDTQYF. For the CDR3, the DNA is TGTGCCAGCAGCGTTGGGGAGGGGAGCACAGATACGCAGTATTTT. The full variable domain, rest sourced from reference TRBV2 and TRBJ2-3, is EPEVTQTPSHQVTQMGQEVILRCVPISNHLYFYWYRQILGQKVEFLVSFYNNEISEKSEIFDDQFSVERPDGSNFTLKIRSTKLEDSAMYFCASSVGEGSTDTQYFGPGTRLTVL.

The sample holds a few counts of this clone. V is TRBV18 and J is TRBJ1-5; 8 nucleotides agree with TRBD1. J gave up 4 bases and V 6 bases, and 5 bases lay outside the gene matches. The germline V gene encodes CDR1 KGHSH and CDR2 LQKENI. The CDR3 covers 14 residues. The CDR3 protein is CASSLDRENQPQHF. In DNA, the CDR3 is TGTGCCAGCTCTCTGGACAGGGAGAATCAGCCCCAGCATTTT.

As for this clone: The sample holds other DNA sequences that translate to the same CDR3. This chain uses TRBV2 with TRBJ2-4, with D maybe TRBD1 (5 bases). This CDR3 contains 15 residues. V lost 6 bases, J lost 1 base, and 13 bases lay in between. Germline V gene lookup returns CDR1 SNHLY and CDR2 FYNNEI. The CDR3 region has the DNA TGTGCCAGCAGGCCAGGGTTGCCGGCCAAAAACATTCAGTACTTC. Residues: CASRPGLPAKNIQYF.

This rearrangement joins TRBV27 to TRBJ1-1; TRBD1 matches at 7 bases. CDR1 and CDR2 from the germline V gene are MNHEY and SMNVEV (reference sequence). This CDR3 contains 20 residues. The V and J ends lost 5 bases and 0 bases, in that order; junction bases with no gene match: 21. The DNA for the CDR3 is TGTGCCAGCAGTCCTATCCGGACAGGAGGCTGGGTGCGCATGAACACTGAAGCTTTCTTT. This translates into CASSPIRTGGWVRMNTEAFF.

The chain couples TRBV5-1 to TRBJ2-2; D remains unclear. Germline V gene data show CDR1 as SGHRS and CDR2 as YFSETQ. The CDR3 spans 12 residues. Trimming cost V 6 bases and J 7 bases, with 10 bases left between them. The CDR3 region is CASTPEHGELFF. CDR3 nucleotide sequence: TGCGCCAGCACACCCGAGCACGGGGAGCTGTTTTTT.

The V gene is TRBV10-3, the J gene TRBJ2-7; 8 nucleotides align to TRBD1. V was pared by 2 bases and J by 1 base, with 4 bases of the junction left unmatched. Germline values: CDR1 ENHRY, CDR2 SYGVKD. The CDR3 consists of 15 residues. The CDR3 loop is CAISELGQGSYEQYF. CDR3 DNA sequence: TGTGCCATCAGTGAGCTCGGACAGGGATCCTACGAGCAGTACTTC.

Note on this clone: Other DNA sequences from this sample encode an identical CDR3 as well. The J gene is TRBJ2-7, the V gene TRBV5-5, with TRBD2 matching 7 bases. V lost 4 bases, J lost 2 bases, and 12 bases stayed unmatched. The V gene's germline CDR1 is SGHKS and CDR2 YYEKEE (reference sequence). This CDR3 is built from 16 residues. CDR3 sequence: CASSRTSGRTTYEQYF. CDR3 bases: TGTGCCAGCAGCCGGACTAGTGGGAGGACCACCTACGAGCAGTACTTC. The full variable domain, rest sourced from reference TRBV5-5 and TRBJ2-7, is DAGVTQSPTHLIKTRGQQVTLRCSPISGHKSVSWYQQVLGQGPQFIFQYYEKEERGRGNFPDRFSARQFPNYSSELNVNALLLGDSALYLCASSRTSGRTTYEQYFGPGTRLTVT.